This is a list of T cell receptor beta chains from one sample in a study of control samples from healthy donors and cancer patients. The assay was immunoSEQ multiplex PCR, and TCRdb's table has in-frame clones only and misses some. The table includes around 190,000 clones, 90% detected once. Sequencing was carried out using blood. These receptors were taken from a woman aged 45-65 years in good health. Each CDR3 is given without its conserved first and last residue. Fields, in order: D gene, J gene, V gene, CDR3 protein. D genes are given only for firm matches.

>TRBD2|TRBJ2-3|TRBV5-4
ASSLTSGTSGPDTQY
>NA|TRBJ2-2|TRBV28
ATSWVRGELF
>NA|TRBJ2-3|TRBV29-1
SAPGHSTDTQY
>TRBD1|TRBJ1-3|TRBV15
ATSREQGDGNTIY
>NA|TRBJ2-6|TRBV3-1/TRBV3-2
ASSQEPPVGANVLT
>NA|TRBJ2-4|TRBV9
ASSRDRNIQY
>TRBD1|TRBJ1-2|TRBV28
ASSFPRTGGDFANYGYT
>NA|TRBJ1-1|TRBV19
ASTLTGVNTEAF
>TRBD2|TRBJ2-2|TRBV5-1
ASTVTSGGARVTGELF
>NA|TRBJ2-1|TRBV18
ASSPRLVHEQF
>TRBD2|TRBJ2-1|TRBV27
ASSGRTRPPEQF
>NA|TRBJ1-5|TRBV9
ASSVGGRMDQPQH
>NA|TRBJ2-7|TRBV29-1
SVVPGGEYEQY
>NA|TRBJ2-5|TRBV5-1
ASSLSEETQY
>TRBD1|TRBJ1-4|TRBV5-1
ASSLDGQGTEKLF
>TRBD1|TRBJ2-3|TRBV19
ASSPYGDRGPDTQY
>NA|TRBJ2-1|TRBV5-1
ASSWDFSTHNEQF
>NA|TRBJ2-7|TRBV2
ASSDRVEQY
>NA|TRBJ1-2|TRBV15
ATSDGLYGYT
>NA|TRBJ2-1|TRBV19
ASTMSSVYNEQF
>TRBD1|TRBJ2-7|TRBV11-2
ASRSPGQGRAEEQY
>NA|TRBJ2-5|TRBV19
ASSIVGAAQETQY
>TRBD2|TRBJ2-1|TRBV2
ASQQELAGVYYNEQF
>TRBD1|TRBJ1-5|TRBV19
ASSITRAGGSQPQH
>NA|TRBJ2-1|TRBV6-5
ASSMPGADYNEQF
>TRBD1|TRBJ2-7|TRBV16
ASSPGTGTYEQY
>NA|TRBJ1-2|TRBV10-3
AIKADEANYGYT
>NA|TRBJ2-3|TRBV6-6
ASSPTNGLSTDTQY
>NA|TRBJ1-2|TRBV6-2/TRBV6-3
ASSWTPGGRGGYT
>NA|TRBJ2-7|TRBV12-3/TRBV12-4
ASSSSYEQY
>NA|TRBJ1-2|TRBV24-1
ATSGGVPYGYT
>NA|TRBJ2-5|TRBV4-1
ASSQLVQGQETQY
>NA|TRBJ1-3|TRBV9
ASSAGGTSGNTIY
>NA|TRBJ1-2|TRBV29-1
SVEVSVTGYT
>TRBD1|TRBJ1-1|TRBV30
AWSAGGGQMNTEAF